The following is a TCR beta chain sequence with its context. Its cognate antigen is unknown. The record originates from a study of shared clonotypes between healthy human individuals. Overall study context: The plates for each donor numbered three CD4 naive, three CD4 memory, two CD8 naive and one CD8 memory. Notes on the study in general: Limited genetic and exposure-history diversity came from having few donors. Estimated richness values were generally larger in naive subsets than in memory subsets.

Germline values: CDR1 MNHNS, CDR2 SASEGT. The CDR3 is 14 amino acids. V shed 7 bases, J shed 4 bases, and the junction held 7 bases outside the gene matches. Produced via immunoSEQ multiplex PCR; TCRdb's table is partial and in-frame only. The sample records around 1.1 million clones, about four fifths being singletons. This receptor was obtained from a man between 18 and 29 years old in good health. Some clones in this sample may be carry-over from other donors' samples. The sample taken for sequencing was memory CD4+ T cells from PBMCs. This sample's subset: CD45RA-negative fraction. The chain recombines TRBV6-1 with TRBJ1-2; TRBD1 aligns across 9 bases. CDR3 coding DNA: TGTGCCAGCACCCGGGACAGGGCCTTCTATGGCTACACCTTC. Translating it yields CASTRDRAFYGYTF.